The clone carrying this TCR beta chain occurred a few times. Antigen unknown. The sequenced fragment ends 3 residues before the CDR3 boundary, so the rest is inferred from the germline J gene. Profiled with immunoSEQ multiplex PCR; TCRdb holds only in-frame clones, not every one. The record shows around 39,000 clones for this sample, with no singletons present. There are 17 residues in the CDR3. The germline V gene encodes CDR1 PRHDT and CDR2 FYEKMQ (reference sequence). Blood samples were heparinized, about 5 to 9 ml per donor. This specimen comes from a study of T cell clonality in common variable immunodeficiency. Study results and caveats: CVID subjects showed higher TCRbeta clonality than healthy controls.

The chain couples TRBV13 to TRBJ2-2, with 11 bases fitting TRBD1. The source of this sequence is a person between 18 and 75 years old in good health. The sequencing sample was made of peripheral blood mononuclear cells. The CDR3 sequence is CASSLLGQGAANEKLFF. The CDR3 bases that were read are TGTGCCAGCAGCTTACTCGGACAGGGGGCGGCTAATGAAAAG. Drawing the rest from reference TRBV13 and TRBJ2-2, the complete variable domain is AAGVIQSPRHLIKEKRETATLKCYPIPRHDTVYWYQQGPGQDPQFLISFYEKMQSDKGSIPDRFSAQQFSDYHSELNMSSLELGDSALYFCASSLLGQGAANEKLFFGEGSRLTVL.